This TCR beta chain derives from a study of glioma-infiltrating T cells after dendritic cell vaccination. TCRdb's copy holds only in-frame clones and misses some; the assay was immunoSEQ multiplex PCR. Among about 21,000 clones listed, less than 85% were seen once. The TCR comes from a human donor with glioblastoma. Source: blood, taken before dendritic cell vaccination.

CDR3: CASSQEREPYNEQFF. Written as DNA, the CDR3 is TGCGCCAGCAGCCAGGAGCGGGAGCCCTACAATGAGCAGTTCTTC. This chain uses TRBV4-3 with TRBJ2-1, with 8 positions matching TRBD2. The junction had 3 bases not matched to a gene; V was cut back by 3 bases and J by 2 bases. This CDR3 has 15 residues. Germline V CDR1 and CDR2: LGHNA, YSLEER.